This T cell receptor (beta chain) was sequenced during a study of shared clonotypes between healthy human individuals. Study-level background: Three plates each covered CD4 naive and memory; CD8 naive two, CD8 memory one.

This table comes from immunoSEQ multiplex PCR, and its TCRdb copy is limited to in-frame clones, with some not included. The table includes more than 2,000,000 clones, over 85% detected once. Each donor was a Caucasian adult residing in Nashville, Tennessee. The receptor comes from a man younger than 30 in good health. The sample taken for sequencing was naive CD4+ T cells sorted from blood. This sample's subset: CD45RA+ positively selected.

CDR3 coding DNA: TGTGCCAGCAGTGAATCTGGGGTGGGCAGGGCGAACACTGAAGCTTTCTTT. It codes for CASSESGVGRANTEAFF. This chain uses TRBV25-1 with TRBJ1-1, with a tentative D call TRBD1 (5 bases). V lost 1 base and J 1 base, leaving 16 bases between the germline ends. This CDR3 region has 17 residues. From germline, CDR1 is MGHDK and CDR2 SYGVNS.